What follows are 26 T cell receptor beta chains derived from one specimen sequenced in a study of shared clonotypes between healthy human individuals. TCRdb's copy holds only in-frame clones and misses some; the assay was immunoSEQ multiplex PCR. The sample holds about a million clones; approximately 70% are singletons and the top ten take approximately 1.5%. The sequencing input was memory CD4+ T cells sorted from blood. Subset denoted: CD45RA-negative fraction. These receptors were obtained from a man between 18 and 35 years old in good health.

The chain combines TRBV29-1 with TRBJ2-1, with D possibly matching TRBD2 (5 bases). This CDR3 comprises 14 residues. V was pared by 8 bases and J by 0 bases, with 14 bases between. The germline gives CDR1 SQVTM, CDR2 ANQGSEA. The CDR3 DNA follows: TGCAGCCACTCCCCGGGGAGCTCCTACAATGAGCAGTTCTTC. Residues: CSHSPGSSYNEQFF.

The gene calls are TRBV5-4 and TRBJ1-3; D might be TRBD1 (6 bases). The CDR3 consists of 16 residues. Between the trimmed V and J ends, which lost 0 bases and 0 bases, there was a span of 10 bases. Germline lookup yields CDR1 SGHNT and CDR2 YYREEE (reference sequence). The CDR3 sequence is CASSLGQESSGNTIYF. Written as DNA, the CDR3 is TGTGCCAGCAGCTTGGGACAGGAGAGCTCTGGAAACACCATATATTTT.

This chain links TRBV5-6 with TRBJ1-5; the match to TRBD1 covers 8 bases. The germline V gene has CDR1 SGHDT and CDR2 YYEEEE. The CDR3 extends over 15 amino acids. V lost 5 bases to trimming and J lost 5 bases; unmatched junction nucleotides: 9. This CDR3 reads CASSHGQGVYQPQHF. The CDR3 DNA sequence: TGTGCCAGCAGTCACGGACAGGGTGTCTATCAGCCCCAGCATTTT. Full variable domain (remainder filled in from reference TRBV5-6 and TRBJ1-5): DAGVTQSPTHLIKTRGQQVTLRCSPKSGHDTVSWYQQALGQGPQFIFQYYEEEERQRGNFPDRFSGHQFPNYSSELNVNALLLGDSALYLCASSHGQGVYQPQHFGDGTRLSIL.

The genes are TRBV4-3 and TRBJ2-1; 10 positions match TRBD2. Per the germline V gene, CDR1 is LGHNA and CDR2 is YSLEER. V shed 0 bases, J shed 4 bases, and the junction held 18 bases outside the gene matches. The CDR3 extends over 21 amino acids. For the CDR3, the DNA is TGCGCCAGCAGCCAAGAGTGGGGCTTGGCTAGCGGGAGCACTTATTACAATGAGCAGTTCTTC. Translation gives CASSQEWGLASGSTYYNEQFF.

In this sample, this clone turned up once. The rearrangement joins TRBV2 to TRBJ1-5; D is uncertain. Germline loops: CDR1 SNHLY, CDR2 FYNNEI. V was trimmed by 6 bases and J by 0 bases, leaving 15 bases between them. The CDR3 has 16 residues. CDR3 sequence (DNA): TGTGCCAGCAGAGGACCGTCACTCTATAGCAATCAGCCCCAGCATTTT. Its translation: CASRGPSLYSNQPQHF.

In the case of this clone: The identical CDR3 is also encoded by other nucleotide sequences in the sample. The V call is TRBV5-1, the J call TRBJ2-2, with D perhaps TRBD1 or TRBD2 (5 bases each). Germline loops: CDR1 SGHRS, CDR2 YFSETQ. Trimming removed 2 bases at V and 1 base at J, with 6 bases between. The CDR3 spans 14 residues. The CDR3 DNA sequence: TGCGCCAGCAGCTTTGGGGGGAACACCGGGGAGCTGTTTTTT. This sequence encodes CASSFGGNTGELFF.

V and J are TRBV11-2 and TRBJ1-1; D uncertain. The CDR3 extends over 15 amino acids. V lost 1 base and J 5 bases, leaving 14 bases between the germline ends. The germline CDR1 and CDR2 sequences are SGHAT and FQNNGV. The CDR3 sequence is CASSLAAGMGTEAFF. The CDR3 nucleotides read TGTGCCAGCAGCTTAGCGGCGGGCATGGGGACTGAAGCTTTCTTT.

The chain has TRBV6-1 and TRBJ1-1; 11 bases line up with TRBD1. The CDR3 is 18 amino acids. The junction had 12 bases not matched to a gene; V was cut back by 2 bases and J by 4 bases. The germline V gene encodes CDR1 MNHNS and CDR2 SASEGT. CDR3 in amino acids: CASSETRDRDRGSTEAFF. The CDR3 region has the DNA TGTGCCAGCAGTGAAACTCGAGATCGGGACAGGGGGTCCACTGAAGCTTTCTTT.

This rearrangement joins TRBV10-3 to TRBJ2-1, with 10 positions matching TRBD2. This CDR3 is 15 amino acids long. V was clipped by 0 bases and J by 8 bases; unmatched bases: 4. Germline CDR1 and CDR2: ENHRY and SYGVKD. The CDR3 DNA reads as TGTGCCATCAGTGAGTCGGCTAGCGGGAGCCATGAGCAGTTCTTC. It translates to CAISESASGSHEQFF.

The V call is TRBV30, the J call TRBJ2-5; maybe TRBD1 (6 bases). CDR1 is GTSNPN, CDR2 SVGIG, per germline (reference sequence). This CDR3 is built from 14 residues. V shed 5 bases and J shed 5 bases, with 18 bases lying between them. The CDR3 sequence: CAWGQGHQGETQYF. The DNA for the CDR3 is TGTGCCTGGGGGCAGGGGCACCAAGGGGAGACCCAGTACTTC.

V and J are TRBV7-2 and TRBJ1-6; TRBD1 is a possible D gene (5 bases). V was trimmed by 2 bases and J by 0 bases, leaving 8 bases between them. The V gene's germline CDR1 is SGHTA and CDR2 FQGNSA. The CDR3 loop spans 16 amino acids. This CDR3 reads CASSLTGGSYNSPLHF. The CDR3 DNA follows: TGTGCCAGCAGCTTAACAGGCGGCTCCTATAATTCACCCCTCCACTTT.

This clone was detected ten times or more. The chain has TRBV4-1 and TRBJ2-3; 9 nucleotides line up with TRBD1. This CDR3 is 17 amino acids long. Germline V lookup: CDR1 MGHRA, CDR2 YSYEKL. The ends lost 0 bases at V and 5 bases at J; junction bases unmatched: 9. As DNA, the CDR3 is TGCGCCAGCAGCCAAGATGGACCGGGACAGGGACGAGATACGCAGTATTTT. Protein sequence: CASSQDGPGQGRDTQYF.

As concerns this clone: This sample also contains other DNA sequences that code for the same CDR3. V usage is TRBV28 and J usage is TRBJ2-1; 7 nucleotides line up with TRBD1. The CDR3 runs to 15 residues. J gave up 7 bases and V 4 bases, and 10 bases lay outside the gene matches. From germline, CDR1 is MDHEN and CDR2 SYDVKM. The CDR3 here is CASSSTGNIVNEQFF. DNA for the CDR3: TGTGCCAGCAGTTCGACAGGGAACATTGTTAATGAGCAGTTCTTC. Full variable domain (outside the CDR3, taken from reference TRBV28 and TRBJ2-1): DVKVTQSSRYLVKRTGEKVFLECVQDMDHENMFWYRQDPGLGLRLIYFSYDVKMKEKGDIPEGYSVSREKKERFSLILESASTNQTSMYLCASSSTGNIVNEQFFGPGTRLTVL.

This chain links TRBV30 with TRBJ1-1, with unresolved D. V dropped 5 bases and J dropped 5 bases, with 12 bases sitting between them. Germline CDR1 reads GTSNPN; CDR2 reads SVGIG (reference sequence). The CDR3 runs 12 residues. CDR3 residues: CAWGPGRTEAFF. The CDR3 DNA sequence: TGTGCCTGGGGGCCCGGTAGGACTGAAGCTTTCTTT.

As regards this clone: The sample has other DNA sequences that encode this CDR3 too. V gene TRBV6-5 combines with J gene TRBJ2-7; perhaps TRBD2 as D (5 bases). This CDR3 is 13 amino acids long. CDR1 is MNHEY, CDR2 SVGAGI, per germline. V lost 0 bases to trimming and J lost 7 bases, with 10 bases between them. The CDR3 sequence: CASSYSRTGEQYF. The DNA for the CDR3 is TGTGCCAGCAGTTACTCGCGGACTGGGGAGCAGTACTTC.

The CDR3 sequence is CASSPPLGSGRSPGTDTQYF. The CDR3 DNA follows: TGTGCCAGCAGCCCTCCCTTGGGAAGCGGGAGGAGTCCAGGCACAGATACGCAGTATTTT. The chain joins TRBV9 to TRBJ2-3, with TRBD2 matching 9 bases. CDR1 and CDR2 (germline): SGDLS, YYNGEE. V shed 4 bases, J shed 1 base, and the junction held 19 bases outside the gene matches. This CDR3 region has 20 residues.

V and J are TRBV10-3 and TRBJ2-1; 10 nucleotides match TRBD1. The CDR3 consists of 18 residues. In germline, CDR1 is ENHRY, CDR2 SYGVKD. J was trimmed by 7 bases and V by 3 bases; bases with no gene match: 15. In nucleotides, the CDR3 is TGTGCCATCAGTGAAATCGGGCTCGGACAGGGGGTCAGGAATGAGCAGTTCTTC. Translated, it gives CAISEIGLGQGVRNEQFF.

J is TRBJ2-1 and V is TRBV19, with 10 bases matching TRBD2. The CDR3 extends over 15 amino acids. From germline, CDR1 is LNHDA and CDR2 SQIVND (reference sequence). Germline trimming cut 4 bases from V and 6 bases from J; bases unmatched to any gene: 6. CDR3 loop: CASSRTSGLGNEQFF. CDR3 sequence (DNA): TGTGCCAGTAGTAGGACTAGCGGACTAGGCAATGAGCAGTTCTTC.

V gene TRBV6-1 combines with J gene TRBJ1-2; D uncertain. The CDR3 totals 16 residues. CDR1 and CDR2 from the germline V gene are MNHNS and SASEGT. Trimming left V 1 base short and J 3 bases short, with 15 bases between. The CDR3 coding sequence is TGTGCCAGCAGTGAAGGTCCGGCCCCCCGGTACTATGGCTACACCTTC. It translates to CASSEGPAPRYYGYTF.

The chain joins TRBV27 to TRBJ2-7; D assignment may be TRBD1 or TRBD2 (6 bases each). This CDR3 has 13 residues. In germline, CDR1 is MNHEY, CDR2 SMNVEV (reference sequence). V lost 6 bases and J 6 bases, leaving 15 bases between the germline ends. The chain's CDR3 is CASSRDPGAEQYF. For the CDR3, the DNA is TGTGCCAGCAGCCGCGACCCGGGGGCCGAGCAGTACTTC.

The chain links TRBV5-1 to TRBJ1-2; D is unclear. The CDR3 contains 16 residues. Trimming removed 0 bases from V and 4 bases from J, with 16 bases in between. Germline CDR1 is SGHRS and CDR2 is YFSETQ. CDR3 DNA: TGCGCCAGCAGCTTGGCGGACGGAGGCGACTTCTATGGCTACACCTTC. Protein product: CASSLADGGDFYGYTF. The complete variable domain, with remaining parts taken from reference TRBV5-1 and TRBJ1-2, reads KAGVTQTPRYLIKTRGQQVTLSCSPISGHRSVSWYQQTPGQGLQFLFEYFSETQRNKGNFPGRFSGRQFSNSRSEMNVSTLELGDSALYLCASSLADGGDFYGYTFGSGTRLTVV.

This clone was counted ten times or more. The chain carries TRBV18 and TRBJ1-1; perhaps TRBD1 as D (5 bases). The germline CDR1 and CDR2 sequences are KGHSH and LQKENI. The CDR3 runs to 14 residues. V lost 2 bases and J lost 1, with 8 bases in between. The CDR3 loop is CASSPGARNTEAFF. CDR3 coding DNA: TGTGCCAGCTCACCAGGGGCTAGGAACACTGAAGCTTTCTTT.

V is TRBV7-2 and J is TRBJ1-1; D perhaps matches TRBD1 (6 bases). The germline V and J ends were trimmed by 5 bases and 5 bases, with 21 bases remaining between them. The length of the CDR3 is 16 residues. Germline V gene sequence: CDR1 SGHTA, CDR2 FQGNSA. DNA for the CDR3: TGTGCCAGCAGCGATTTAGGAGGGGGGAGGGGGACTGAAGCTTTCTTT. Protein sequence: CASSDLGGGRGTEAFF. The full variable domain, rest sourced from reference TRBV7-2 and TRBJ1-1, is GAGVSQSPSNKVTEKGKDVELRCDPISGHTALYWYRQSLGQGLEFLIYFQGNSAPDKSGLPSDRFSAERTGGSVSTLTIQRTQQEDSAVYLCASSDLGGGRGTEAFFGQGTRLTVV.

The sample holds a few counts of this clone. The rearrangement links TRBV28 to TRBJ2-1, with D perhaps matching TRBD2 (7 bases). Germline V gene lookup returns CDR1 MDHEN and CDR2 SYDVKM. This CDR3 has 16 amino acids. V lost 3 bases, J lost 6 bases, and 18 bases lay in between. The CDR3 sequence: CASSFTTGRGGNEQFF. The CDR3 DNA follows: TGTGCCAGCAGTTTCACAACAGGGAGGGGAGGCAATGAGCAGTTCTTC. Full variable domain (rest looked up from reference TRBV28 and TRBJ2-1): DVKVTQSSRYLVKRTGEKVFLECVQDMDHENMFWYRQDPGLGLRLIYFSYDVKMKEKGDIPEGYSVSREKKERFSLILESASTNQTSMYLCASSFTTGRGGNEQFFGPGTRLTVL.

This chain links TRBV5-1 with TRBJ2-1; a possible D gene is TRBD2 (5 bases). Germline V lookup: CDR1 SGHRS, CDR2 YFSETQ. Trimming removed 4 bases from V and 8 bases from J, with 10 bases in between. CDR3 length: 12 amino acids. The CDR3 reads CASSTDLHEQFF. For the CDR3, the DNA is TGCGCCAGCAGCACGGACTTGCATGAGCAGTTCTTC.

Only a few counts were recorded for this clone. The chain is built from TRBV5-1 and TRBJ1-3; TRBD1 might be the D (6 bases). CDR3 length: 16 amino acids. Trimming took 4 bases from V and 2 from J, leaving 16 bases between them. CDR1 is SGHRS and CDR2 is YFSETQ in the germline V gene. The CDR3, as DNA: TGCGCCAGCAGCCCGAGGGGGGGCTCGGCTGGAAACACCATATATTTT. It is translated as CASSPRGGSAGNTIYF.